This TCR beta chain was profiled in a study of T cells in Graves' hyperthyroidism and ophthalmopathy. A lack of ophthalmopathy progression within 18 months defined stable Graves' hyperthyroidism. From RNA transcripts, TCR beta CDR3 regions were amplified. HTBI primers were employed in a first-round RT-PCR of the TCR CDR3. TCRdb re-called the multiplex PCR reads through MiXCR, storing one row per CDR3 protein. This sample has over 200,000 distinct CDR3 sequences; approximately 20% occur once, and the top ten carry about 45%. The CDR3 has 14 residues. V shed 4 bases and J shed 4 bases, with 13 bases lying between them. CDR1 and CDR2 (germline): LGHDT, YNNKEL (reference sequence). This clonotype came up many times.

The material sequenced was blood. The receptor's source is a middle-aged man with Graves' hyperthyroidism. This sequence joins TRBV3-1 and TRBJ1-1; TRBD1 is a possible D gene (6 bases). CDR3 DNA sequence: TGTGCCAGCAGCCGAAACAGGGATAGCACTGAAGCTTTCTTT. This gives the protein CASSRNRDSTEAFF.